These 7 T cell receptor beta chains came from one sample sequenced in a study of blood T cell repertoires in COVID-19. Libraries were prepared by immunoSEQ multiplex PCR; TCRdb keeps only in-frame clonotypes and omits some of them. The sample contains some 190,000 clones, approximately 90% of which appear only once. Sequenced input: peripheral blood. The receptors originated from a woman between 35 and 50 years old who had recovered from COVID-19.

The chain is built from TRBV3-1 (or the pseudogene TRBV3-2) and TRBJ1-5; 11 bases agree with TRBD1. CDR1 LGHDT and CDR2 YNNKEL come from the germline V gene (reference sequence). This CDR3 is 16 amino acids long. J was trimmed by 6 bases and V by 3 bases; bases with no gene match: 7. The CDR3 sequence: CASSQSGTGGGQPQHF. For the CDR3, the DNA is TGTGCCAGCAGCCAGTCCGGGACAGGGGGTGGTCAGCCCCAGCATTTT.

This clone has only a few counts. V and J are TRBV4-2 and TRBJ2-6; a possible D gene is TRBD1 (6 bases). This CDR3 is 21 amino acids long. Germline-derived CDR1 and CDR2 are LGHNA and YNFKEQ. Trimming took off 1 base at V and 0 bases at J, with 22 bases between the two ends. CDR3 sequence: CASSQARRTALSDSGANVLTF. Here the CDR3 DNA reads TGTGCCAGCAGCCAAGCTAGGAGGACAGCCTTGTCAGACTCTGGGGCCAACGTCCTGACTTTC.

This rearrangement joins TRBV30 to TRBJ2-7, with TRBD2 matching over 7 bases. Germline V gene data show CDR1 as GTSNPN and CDR2 as SVGIG (reference sequence). V was pared by 0 bases and J by 4 bases, with 6 bases of the junction left unmatched. This CDR3 has 14 amino acids. The CDR3 region has the DNA TGTGCCTGGAGTGTAGTGGGAGGGAGTTACGAGCAGTACTTC. Encoded protein: CAWSVVGGSYEQYF.

V usage is TRBV5-6 and J usage is TRBJ2-1, with D possibly TRBD1 on 5 matching bases. The germline V gene encodes CDR1 SGHDT and CDR2 YYEEEE. The length of the CDR3 is 11 residues. V shed 7 bases and J shed 4 bases, with 6 bases lying between them. CDR3: CASGAYNEQFF. Written as DNA, the CDR3 is TGTGCCAGCGGGGCGTACAATGAGCAGTTCTTC.

The chain is built from TRBV29-1 and TRBJ1-4; 7 positions agree with TRBD1. The CDR3 totals 13 residues. Trimming at V came to 5 bases and at J to 6 bases, leaving 6 bases not matched to a gene. From germline, CDR1 is SQVTM and CDR2 ANQGSEA. The CDR3: CSVYRTGDEKLFF. CDR3 in DNA: TGCAGCGTTTATCGGACAGGAGATGAAAAACTGTTTTTT.

The chain combines TRBV19 with TRBJ1-2, with D unresolved. The V gene lost 6 bases and the J gene lost 3 bases, with 5 bases spanning the gap. In germline, CDR1 is LNHDA, CDR2 SQIVND (reference sequence). The CDR3 contains 11 residues. DNA for the CDR3: TGTGCCAGTAGGGCAGACTATGGCTACACCTTC. This codes for CASRADYGYTF.

The V call is TRBV28, the J call TRBJ1-4; 9 bases align to TRBD1. The CDR3 is 15 amino acids. Germline assignment: CDR1 MDHEN and CDR2 SYDVKM. The junction had 9 bases not matched to a gene; V was cut back by 6 bases and J by 7 bases. Written as DNA, the CDR3 is TGTGCCAGCAGCCTCCTACAGGGGGCAAGTGAAAAACTGTTTTTT. Protein: CASSLLQGASEKLFF.